The rows below give T cell receptor beta chains drawn from one sample of a study of T cell responses to AZD1222 COVID-19 vaccine. Clones were read by immunoSEQ multiplex PCR, and TCRdb kept only the in-frame ones, dropping some. The data contain about 86,000 clones, more than 75% of them seen just once; the ten biggest clones take up about 12%. The sequencing used peripheral blood, collected 28 days after the second AZD1222 dose. Source of these receptors: an adult who received the AZD1222 COVID-19 vaccine. Each CDR3 is given with its conserved first and last residue. A D gene is named only where the DNA matches it firmly. Some rows have no size entry. The others give once, few or many, or a class for an expanded clone.

j_call clone_size v_call d_call cdr3_aa cdr3_nt
TRBJ1-6 few TRBV2 - CASSEASGAYNSPLHF TGTGCCAGCAGTGAAGCGAGCGGGGCCTATAATTCACCCCTCCACTTT
TRBJ2-2 - TRBV10-2 - CASSGDVSNTGELFF TGCGCCAGCAGCGGGGACGTCTCGAACACCGGGGAGCTGTTTTTT
TRBJ1-1 - TRBV19 TRBD1 CASRPGTVLMNTEAFF TGTGCCAGTAGACCCGGGACAGTCTTAATGAACACTGAAGCTTTCTTT
TRBJ2-7 - TRBV3-1/TRBV3-2 - CASSQRPWEQYF TGTGCCAGCAGCCAAAGGCCGTGGGAGCAGTACTTC
TRBJ1-2 - TRBV6-2/TRBV6-3 TRBD1 CASSWTGRDGYTF TGTGCCAGCAGTTGGACAGGGAGGGATGGCTACACCTTC
TRBJ2-3 - TRBV14 - CASSLRRGDTQYF TGTGCCAGCAGCCTAAGGAGGGGCGATACGCAGTATTTT
TRBJ2-1 - TRBV5-1 TRBD2 CASSSLAGGPDEQFF TGCGCCAGCAGCTCCCTAGCGGGGGGGCCAGATGAGCAGTTCTTC
TRBJ2-7 once TRBV11-2 TRBD1 CASSPGTGTYEQYF TGTGCCAGCAGCCCCGGGACAGGGACCTACGAGCAGTACTTC
TRBJ2-7 - TRBV5-1 - CASSFTVSYEQYF TGCGCCAGCAGCTTCACAGTTTCCTACGAGCAGTACTTC
TRBJ2-7 - TRBV6-5 - CASKRPTTEQYF TGTGCCAGCAAAAGGCCTACTACCGAGCAGTACTTC
TRBJ2-7 - TRBV29-1 TRBD2 CSVATSGQPRNSYEQYF TGCAGCGTGGCGACTAGCGGGCAGCCACGGAACTCCTACGAGCAGTACTTC
TRBJ1-1 once TRBV5-1 - CASRRAGENTEAFF TGCGCCAGCAGACGGGCAGGGGAGAACACTGAAGCTTTCTTT
TRBJ1-4 - TRBV15 - CATEKRRTAANEKLFF TGTGCCACCGAAAAAAGAAGGACAGCCGCTAATGAAAAACTGTTTTTT
TRBJ2-7 - TRBV28 - CASSLGSREQYF TGTGCCAGCAGTTTGGGCTCTCGCGAGCAGTACTTC
TRBJ1-4 - TRBV5-1 TRBD1 CASMGTGDEKLFF TGCGCCAGCATGGGGACAGGGGATGAAAAACTGTTTTTT
TRBJ2-3 - TRBV5-4 TRBD2 CASRPSSGSRSTDTQYF TGTGCCAGCAGACCTTCTAGCGGGAGTCGGAGCACAGATACGCAGTATTTT
TRBJ2-7 once TRBV7-2 - CASSFQGRLGEQYF TGTGCCAGCAGCTTTCAGGGGAGGTTAGGCGAGCAGTACTTC
TRBJ2-7 once TRBV6-5 TRBD1 CASSYEGQGWYEQYF TGTGCCAGCAGTTACGAGGGACAGGGGTGGTACGAGCAGTACTTC
TRBJ1-6 once TRBV27 - CASSQTQGWNSPLHF TGTGCCAGCAGCCAAACGCAGGGGTGGAATTCACCCCTCCACTTT
TRBJ1-2 - TRBV6-2/TRBV6-3 - CASSYPQGSGYTF TGTGCCAGCAGTTACCCCCAGGGCTCCGGCTACACCTTC
TRBJ1-1 - TRBV6-6 - CASSFTGANTEAFF TGTGCCAGCAGTTTCACCGGGGCTAACACTGAAGCTTTCTTT
TRBJ2-5 - TRBV6-2/TRBV6-3 - CASSTTEETQYF TGTGCCAGCAGCACCACCGAAGAGACCCAGTACTTC
TRBJ2-2 - TRBV28 TRBD1 CASVQGARTGELFF TGTGCCAGCGTACAGGGGGCACGAACCGGGGAGCTGTTTTTT
TRBJ1-4 - TRBV19 - CATRPGSANEKLFF TGTGCCACCCGCCCAGGGAGCGCTAATGAAAAACTGTTTTTT
TRBJ2-3 - TRBV30 - CAINYDFSQYF TGTGCGATTAATTACGACTTCTCGCAGTATTTT
TRBJ2-2 once TRBV14 TRBD1 CASSQEHRGLLNTGELFF TGTGCCAGCAGCCAGGAGCACAGGGGGCTTCTGAACACCGGGGAGCTGTTTTTT
TRBJ2-1 - TRBV5-1 TRBD2 CASSLAGVSGAYNEQFF TGCGCCAGCAGCTTGGCCGGGGTAAGCGGGGCCTACAATGAGCAGTTCTTC
TRBJ1-1 - TRBV7-8 - CASSFTPYPNTEAFF TGTGCCAGCAGCTTCACCCCATACCCCAACACTGAAGCTTTCTTT
TRBJ2-7 - TRBV28 - CASSVYLRFQYF TGTGCCAGCAGTGTATACCTGAGGTTTCAGTACTTC
TRBJ2-5 - TRBV7-2 TRBD1 CASSSGTGVGEETQYF TGTGCCAGCAGCTCCGGGACAGGGGTAGGGGAAGAGACCCAGTACTTC
TRBJ2-3 - TRBV5-4 - CASSLYSGFTDTQYF TGTGCCAGCAGCTTGTATAGCGGCTTCACAGATACGCAGTATTTT
TRBJ1-1 - TRBV2 - CASSFQGIENTEAFF TGTGCCAGCAGTTTCCAGGGGATTGAGAACACTGAAGCTTTCTTT
TRBJ1-2 - TRBV6-1 - CASSEVRQWGYTF TGTGCCAGCAGTGAAGTACGTCAATGGGGCTACACCTTC
TRBJ2-7 - TRBV6-5 - CASSPQLPMNYEQYF TGTGCCAGCAGTCCCCAACTACCAATGAACTACGAGCAGTACTTC
TRBJ1-5 - TRBV19 - CASSSNPNQPQHF TGTGCCAGTAGTTCCAACCCCAATCAGCCCCAGCATTTT
TRBJ1-3 - TRBV3-1/TRBV3-2 - CASSPPHLYSGNTIYF TGTGCCAGCAGCCCTCCGCACCTATACTCTGGAAACACCATATATTTT
TRBJ1-5 - TRBV30 - CAWSALGDQPQHF TGTGCCTGGAGTGCTCTGGGGGATCAGCCCCAGCATTTT
TRBJ2-1 - TRBV5-4 - CASSAGGEQFF TGTGCCAGCAGCGCTGGCGGAGAGCAGTTCTTC
TRBJ2-3 - TRBV2 TRBD2 CASSESGTSTDTQYF TGTGCCAGCAGTGAAAGCGGGACTAGCACAGATACGCAGTATTTT
TRBJ1-3 - TRBV3-1/TRBV3-2 - CASSQYQGNTIYF TGTGCCAGCAGCCAGTACCAAGGAAACACCATATATTTT
TRBJ2-1 - TRBV7-9 - CASSFDLIGGNEQFF TGTGCCAGCAGCTTCGATCTTATCGGGGGAAATGAGCAGTTCTTC
TRBJ1-1 - TRBV27 - CASSLFRDTEAFF TGTGCCAGCAGTTTATTCCGGGACACTGAAGCTTTCTTT
TRBJ1-3 - TRBV5-1 TRBD1 CASSLDPGTANTIYF TGCGCCAGCAGCTTGGATCCCGGGACAGCAAACACCATATATTTT
TRBJ1-5 - TRBV5-1 TRBD1 CASSLDTGGNQPQHF TGCGCCAGCAGCTTGGATACAGGGGGCAATCAGCCCCAGCATTTT
TRBJ2-7 - TRBV5-6 - CASSGDYPPEQYF TGTGCCAGCAGCGGTGACTACCCCCCCGAGCAGTACTTC
TRBJ1-1 - TRBV3-1/TRBV3-2 TRBD1 CASSQSTGVMNTEAFF TGTGCCAGCAGCCAATCAACAGGGGTGATGAACACTGAAGCTTTCTTT
TRBJ2-1 - TRBV2 - CASSRPETSHNEQFF TGTGCCAGCAGTCGGCCCGAGACATCCCACAATGAGCAGTTCTTC
TRBJ2-7 - TRBV27 - CASSPDRFAEQYF TGTGCCAGCAGCCCAGACAGGTTTGCCGAGCAGTACTTC
TRBJ2-7 - TRBV30 TRBD1 CAWSLGTGAKEQYF TGTGCCTGGAGTCTCGGGACAGGGGCGAAAGAGCAGTACTTC
TRBJ1-2 - TRBV18 TRBD1 CASSRDRGNYGYTF TGTGCCAGCTCACGGGACAGGGGAAACTATGGCTACACCTTC
TRBJ2-7 - TRBV6-2/TRBV6-3 - CASSYNRYEQYF TGTGCCAGCAGTTACAACCGTTACGAGCAGTACTTC